The present T cell receptor beta chain was sequenced within a study of metastatic and nonmetastatic thyroid tumors. On the study more broadly: Repertoire data that came from the blood and tumor or nodule tissue of malignant and benign thyroid patients were compared.

Prior to thyroid surgery, none of the patients had received any treatment. Study outcomes and limitations: Malignant thyroid tumors reportedly had TCR beta diversity that was significantly higher than in benign nodules, in blood and tumor.

Ten or more counts support this clone. Antigen unknown. A much larger clone lies one base from this, so it may be a read error. Authors' data handling: A classifier for distant metastasis in papillary thyroid cancer was constructed using CDR3 differences observed across clinicopathological groups. TCRdb re-clonotyped the PCR reads via MiXCR. In this record, the V and J calls reflect TCRdb's handling and not the investigators' own analysis. The sample has approximately 18,000 clones, approximately 27% seen once; the top ten hold approximately 24%. Sequences were obtained from tumor tissue. The receptor was derived from a female donor with papillary thyroid cancer or a benign thyroid nodule (not recorded which). Some clones in this sample may be carry-over from other donors' samples.

DNA of the CDR3: TGTGCCAGCAGTGTCTCGGAGCGGTGCGGCTACACCTTC. Translated: CASSVSERCGYTF. The chain combines TRBV6-1 with TRBJ1-2; D is unclear. Germline loops: CDR1 MNHNS, CDR2 SASEGT. This CDR3 comprises 13 residues. Trimming left V 4 bases short and J 8 bases short, with 14 bases between.